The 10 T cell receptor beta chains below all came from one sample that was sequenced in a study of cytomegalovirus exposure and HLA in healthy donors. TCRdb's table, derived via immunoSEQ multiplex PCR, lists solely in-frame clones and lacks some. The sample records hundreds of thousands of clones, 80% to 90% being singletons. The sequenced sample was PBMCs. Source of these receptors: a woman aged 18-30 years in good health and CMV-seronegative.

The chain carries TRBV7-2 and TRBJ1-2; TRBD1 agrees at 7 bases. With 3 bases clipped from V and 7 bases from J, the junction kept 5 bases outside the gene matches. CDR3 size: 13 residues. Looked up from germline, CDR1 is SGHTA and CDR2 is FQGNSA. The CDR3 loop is CASSFEGGSGYTF. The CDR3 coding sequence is TGTGCCAGCAGCTTTGAAGGGGGCTCTGGCTACACCTTC.

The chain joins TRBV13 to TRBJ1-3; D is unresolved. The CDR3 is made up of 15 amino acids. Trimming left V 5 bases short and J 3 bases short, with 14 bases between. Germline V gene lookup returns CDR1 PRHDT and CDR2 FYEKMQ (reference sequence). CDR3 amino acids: CASSPTRESGNTIYF. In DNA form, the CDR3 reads TGTGCCAGCAGCCCCACGAGGGAGAGTGGAAACACCATATATTTT.

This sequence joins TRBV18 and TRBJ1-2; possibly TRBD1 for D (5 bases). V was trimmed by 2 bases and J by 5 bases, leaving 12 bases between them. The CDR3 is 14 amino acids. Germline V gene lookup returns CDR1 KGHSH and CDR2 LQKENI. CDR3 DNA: TGTGCCAGCTCACCAGGGGCCCAACGATATGGCTACACCTTC. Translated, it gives CASSPGAQRYGYTF.

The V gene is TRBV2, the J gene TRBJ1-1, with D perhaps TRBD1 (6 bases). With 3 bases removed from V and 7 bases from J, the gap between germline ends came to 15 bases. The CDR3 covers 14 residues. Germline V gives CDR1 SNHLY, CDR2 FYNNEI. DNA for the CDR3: TGTGCCAGCAGTGACGGACAGCCAACGCGTGAAGCTTTCTTT. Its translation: CASSDGQPTREAFF. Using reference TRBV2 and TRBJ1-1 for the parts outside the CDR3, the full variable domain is EPEVTQTPSHQVTQMGQEVILRCVPISNHLYFYWYRQILGQKVEFLVSFYNNEISEKSEIFDDQFSVERPDGSNFTLKIRSTKLEDSAMYFCASSDGQPTREAFFGQGTRLTVV.

The CDR3 reads CASSGPWVGQETQYF. CDR3 sequence (DNA): TGTGCCAGCAGTGGCCCTTGGGTCGGGCAAGAGACCCAGTACTTC. The chain carries TRBV28 and TRBJ2-5, with D uncertain. The CDR3 length is 15 residues. The germline V and J ends were trimmed by 5 bases and 2 bases, with 15 bases remaining between them. Germline V gene data show CDR1 as MDHEN and CDR2 as SYDVKM. Together with reference TRBV28 and TRBJ2-5, the CDR3 gives the full variable domain: DVKVTQSSRYLVKRTGEKVFLECVQDMDHENMFWYRQDPGLGLRLIYFSYDVKMKEKGDIPEGYSVSREKKERFSLILESASTNQTSMYLCASSGPWVGQETQYFGPGTRLLVL.

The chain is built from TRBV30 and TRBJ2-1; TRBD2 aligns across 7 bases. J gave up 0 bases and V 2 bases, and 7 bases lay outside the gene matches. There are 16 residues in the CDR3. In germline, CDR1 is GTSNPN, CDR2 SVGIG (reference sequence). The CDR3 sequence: CAWSLYGGSSYNEQFF. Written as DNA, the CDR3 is TGTGCCTGGAGTCTTTACGGGGGGAGCTCCTACAATGAGCAGTTCTTC. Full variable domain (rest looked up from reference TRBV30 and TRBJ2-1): SQTIHQWPATLVQPVGSPLSLECTVEGTSNPNLYWYRQAAGRGLQLLFYSVGIGQISSEVPQNLSASRPQDRQFILSSKKLLLSDSGFYLCAWSLYGGSSYNEQFFGPGTRLTVL.

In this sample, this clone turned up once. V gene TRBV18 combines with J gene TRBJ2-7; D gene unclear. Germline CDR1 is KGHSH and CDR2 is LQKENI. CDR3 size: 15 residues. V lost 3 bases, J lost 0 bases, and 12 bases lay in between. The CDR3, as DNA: TGTGCCAGCTCACCCACCATGGGCATCTCCTACGAGCAGTACTTC. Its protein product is CASSPTMGISYEQYF. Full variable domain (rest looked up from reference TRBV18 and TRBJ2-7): NAGVMQNPRHLVRRRGQEARLRCSPMKGHSHVYWYRQLPEEGLKFMVYLQKENIIDESGMPKERFSAEFPKEGPSILRIQQVVRGDSAAYFCASSPTMGISYEQYFGPGTRLTVT.

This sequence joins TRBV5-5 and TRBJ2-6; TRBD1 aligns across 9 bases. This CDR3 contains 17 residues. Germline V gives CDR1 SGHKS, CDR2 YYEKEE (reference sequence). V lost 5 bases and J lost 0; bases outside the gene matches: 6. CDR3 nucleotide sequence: TGTGCCAGCAGGTCCGGGACAGGGAGCTCTGGGGCCAACGTCCTGACTTTC. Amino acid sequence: CASRSGTGSSGANVLTF.

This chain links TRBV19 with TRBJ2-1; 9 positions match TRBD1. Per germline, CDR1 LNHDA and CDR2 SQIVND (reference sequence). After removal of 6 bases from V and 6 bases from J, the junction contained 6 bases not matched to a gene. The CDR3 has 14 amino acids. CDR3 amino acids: CASSLMDRGNEQFF. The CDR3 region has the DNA TGTGCCAGTAGCCTGATGGACAGGGGCAATGAGCAGTTCTTC.

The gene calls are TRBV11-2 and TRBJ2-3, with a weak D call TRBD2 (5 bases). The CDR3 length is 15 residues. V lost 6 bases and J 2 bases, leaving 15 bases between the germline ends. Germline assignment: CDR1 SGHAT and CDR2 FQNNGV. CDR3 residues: CASSMDWILTDTQYF. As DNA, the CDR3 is TGTGCCAGCAGTATGGACTGGATCCTCACAGATACGCAGTATTTT.